The 10 T cell receptor beta chains below all came from one sample that was sequenced in a study of beta chain features in type 1 diabetes. Study-level findings and limits: Type 1 diabetes patients had moderately but significantly shorter TCRB CDR3s in all four CD4+ subsets.

The whole isolated RNA underwent reverse transcription, so sequencing captured expressed TCRB transcripts. The repertoire was sequenced with immunoSEQ multiplex PCR; TCRdb's copy has only in-frame clones and lacks some. The data show more than 550,000 clones, with 11% to 15% seen just once and just under 0.04% held by the top ten. These TCRs' antigens remain unknown. The sequencing sample was made of naive CD4+ T cells from blood. The source of these receptors is a man aged 18 to 35 with type 1 diabetes.

This clone was counted a few times. This sequence joins TRBV6-5 and TRBJ1-2; perhaps TRBD1 as D (5 bases). The length of the CDR3 is 16 residues. The germline V gene encodes CDR1 MNHEY and CDR2 SVGAGI. The ends were cut back, 2 bases at V and 2 bases at J, with 15 bases in the middle. CDR3 DNA sequence: TGTGCCAGCAGTTACACCCCGGGACGGAAAAACTATGGCTACACCTTC. Translation gives CASSYTPGRKNYGYTF.

This clone was observed a handful of times. CDR3 loop: CASNPSGGLYEQYF. CDR3 bases: TGTGCCAGCAATCCTAGCGGGGGCCTCTACGAGCAGTACTTC. The genes are TRBV25-1 and TRBJ2-7, with TRBD2 identical over 10 bases. Trimming removed 7 bases from V and 3 bases from J; junction bases left unmatched: 6. This CDR3 comprises 14 residues. CDR1 is MGHDK, CDR2 SYGVNS, per germline.

This clone was found a few times. V usage is TRBV4-2 and J usage is TRBJ2-2, with 10 bases lining up with TRBD1. The CDR3 runs to 15 residues. Germline V gene data show CDR1 as LGHNA and CDR2 as YNFKEQ. Germline trimming cut 3 bases from V and 4 bases from J; bases unmatched to any gene: 2. CDR3 sequence: CASSHGTGVTGELFF. As DNA, the CDR3 is TGTGCCAGCAGCCACGGGACAGGGGTCACCGGGGAGCTGTTTTTT.

This clone was picked up a small number of times. The chain is built from TRBV11-2 and TRBJ2-2, with D possibly being TRBD2 (5 bases). Germline V lookup: CDR1 SGHAT, CDR2 FQNNGV. This CDR3 spans 15 amino acids. Trimming stripped 1 base from V and 5 bases from J, with 11 bases between. CDR3 sequence reads: CASSLAAPGTGELFF. The DNA of the CDR3 is TGTGCCAGCAGCTTAGCCGCCCCGGGAACCGGGGAGCTGTTTTTT.

This clone was seen a few times. The rearrangement links TRBV4-3 to TRBJ2-5; TRBD1 matches 9 bases. The germline CDR1 and CDR2 sequences are LGHNA and YSLEER. The CDR3 runs to 16 residues. J gave up 1 base and V 1 base, and 4 bases lay outside the gene matches. CDR3 coding DNA: TGCGCCAGCAGCCAAGTGGGGACAGGGCCCCAAGAGACCCAGTACTTC. It is translated as CASSQVGTGPQETQYF.

This chain joins TRBV7-9 and TRBJ2-2; 14 positions match TRBD2. Germline-derived CDR1 and CDR2 are SEHNR and FQNEAQ (reference sequence). The CDR3 consists of 19 residues. The V and J ends lost 4 bases and 2 bases, in that order; junction bases with no gene match: 9. CDR3 loop: CASSSGTSGSSANTGELFF. CDR3 nucleotide sequence: TGTGCCAGCAGCTCCGGGACTAGCGGGAGCAGTGCTAACACCGGGGAGCTGTTTTTT. The full variable domain, rest sourced from reference TRBV7-9 and TRBJ2-2, is DTGVSQNPRHKITKRGQNVTFRCDPISEHNRLYWYRQTLGQGPEFLTYFQNEAQLEKSRLLSDRFSAERPKGSFSTLEIQRTEQGDSAMYLCASSSGTSGSSANTGELFFGEGSRLTVL.

This clone showed up just a few times. The rearrangement joins TRBV6-1 to TRBJ1-1, with D hard to call. Germline CDR1 is MNHNS and CDR2 is SASEGT. V was shortened by 2 bases and J by 6 bases, with 7 bases between the two germline ends. The CDR3 length is 12 residues. The DNA for the CDR3 is TGTGCCAGCAGTGAACCTCTTCCTGAAGCTTTCTTT. It encodes CASSEPLPEAFF.

The CDR3 here is CASSQVGQKETQYF. The CDR3 DNA reads TGCGCCAGCAGCCAAGTAGGGCAGAAAGAGACCCAGTACTTC. The chain has TRBV4-1 and TRBJ2-5; D unresolved. The CDR3 has 14 residues. Germline CDR1 and CDR2: MGHRA and YSYEKL. V lost 1 base to trimming and J lost 3 bases, with 9 bases between them.

This clone was seen only a few times. The chain employs TRBV9 and TRBJ2-1, with D hard to call. The CDR3 extends over 13 amino acids. Germline CDR1 SGDLS, CDR2 YYNGEE. V dropped 0 bases and J dropped 8 bases, with 9 bases sitting between them. For the CDR3, the DNA is TGTGCCAGCAGCGTAGGGACGGCGTATGAGCAGTTCTTC. Its translation: CASSVGTAYEQFF.

A few counts support this clone. The CDR3 sequence: CASSVDGRGTQHF. The CDR3 nucleotides are TGTGCCAGCAGCGTAGATGGCAGGGGAACCCAGCATTTT. This chain uses TRBV9 with TRBJ1-5; D possibly corresponds to TRBD1 (6 bases). Per the germline V gene, CDR1 is SGDLS and CDR2 is YYNGEE. This CDR3 is built from 13 residues. V was clipped by 0 bases and J by 11 bases, with 12 bases between them.